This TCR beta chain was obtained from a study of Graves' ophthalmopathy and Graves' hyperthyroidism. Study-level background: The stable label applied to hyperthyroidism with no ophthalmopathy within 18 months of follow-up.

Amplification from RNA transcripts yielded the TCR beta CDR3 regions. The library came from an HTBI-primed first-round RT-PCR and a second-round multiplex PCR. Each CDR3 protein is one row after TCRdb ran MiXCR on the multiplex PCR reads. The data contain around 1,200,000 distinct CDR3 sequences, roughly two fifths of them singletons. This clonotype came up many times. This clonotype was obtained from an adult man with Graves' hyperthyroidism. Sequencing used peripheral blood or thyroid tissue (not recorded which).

The CDR3, as DNA: TGTGCCAGCAGCTTCTCAGGGGACAATTCACCCCTCCACTTT. Protein: CASSFSGDNSPLHF. The gene calls are TRBV7-9 and TRBJ1-6; a weak D match, TRBD1 (6 bases). The CDR3 has 14 amino acids. Trimming shortened V by 3 bases and J by 7 bases, and 10 bases separated the two germline ends. CDR1 SEHNR and CDR2 FQNEAQ come from the germline V gene (reference sequence).